This TCR beta chain originates from a study of T cells after yellow fever vaccination. Notes on the study in general: Few clonotypes appeared in both CD4 and CD8 compartments. Boosting was followed by the reappearance of most primary-vaccination clones (roughly 96% CD4, more than 70% CD8).

Between the trimmed V and J ends, which lost 4 bases and 0 bases, there was a span of 10 bases. Per the germline V gene, CDR1 is SGHTA and CDR2 is FQGNSA. The CDR3 sequence is 15 residues long. TCRdb re-called the 5' RACE reads through MiXCR, storing one row per CDR3 protein. Found here are about 99,000 distinct CDR3 sequences, under 7% of them singletons; the top ten hold about two fifths. This clonotype was found many times. Its matching antigen is unknown. The chain joins TRBV7-2 to TRBJ2-4; D uncertain. The sequences come from CD8+ T cells sorted from PBMCs, collected 10 days after the yellow fever booster vaccination. This receptor was identified in a man aged 18 to 29 who received the YFV17D yellow fever vaccine. The CDR3 region is CASSSPVLAKNIQYF. The CDR3 nucleotides read TGTGCCAGCAGCTCCCCCGTACTAGCCAAAAACATTCAGTACTTC.